This T cell receptor (beta chain) was sequenced for a study of shared clonotypes between healthy human individuals. CD45RO-negative, CCR7-selected cells formed the naive CD8 fraction, which excluded terminally differentiated effector memory CD45RA+ cells. Repertoires were generated with immunoSEQ multiplex PCR, while TCRdb's copy carries only in-frame clones and drops some. The sample lists roughly 2.1 million clones, approximately 94% occurring once. CDR1 is MNHEY, CDR2 SMNVEV, per germline (reference sequence). V gave up 5 bases and J gave up 4 bases; unmatched junction bases: 5. This CDR3 region has 14 residues.

The J gene is TRBJ2-5, the V gene TRBV27; 9 bases map to TRBD1. The sequenced material came from naive CD8+ T cells from PBMCs. This receptor was identified in a young man in good health. Some clones in this sample may be carry-over from other donors' samples. CDR3 nucleotide sequence: TGTGCCAGCAGTCCCCGGACAGGGGCAGAGACCCAGTACTTC. As protein: CASSPRTGAETQYF.